This TCR beta chain is from a study of T-cell reconstitution after alpha-beta-depleted transplantation in children. Study-level findings and limits: As was reported, about two months after transplant, alpha-beta T cells came from several hundred expanded graft clones. Elevated TCRbeta diversity at day 60 was traced, in some patients, to surviving recipient T cells and thymic progenitors. T-cell numbers and diversity one year post-transplant derived largely from freshly generated T cells.

It was with unique molecular identifiers that the TCRbeta library was prepared. From the PCR reads, TCRdb called clonotypes with MiXCR, one entry per CDR3 protein. The table includes roughly 500,000 distinct CDR3 sequences, 8% to 11% detected once. The table lists this clonotype with many counts. Antigen: not known. The sequenced sample was PBMCs, obtained before TCRalphabeta/CD19-depleted stem cell transplant. This sequence was found in a child aged 2 to 15 with inherited bone marrow failure, due to receive a stem cell transplant.

CDR3 nucleotides: TGTGCCAGCAGTAAAGGGGCCTACGAGCAGTACTTC. This encodes CASSKGAYEQYF. The chain couples TRBV27 to TRBJ2-7; possibly TRBD1 for D (5 bases). Per the germline V gene, CDR1 is MNHEY and CDR2 is SMNVEV (reference sequence). Trimming cost V 5 bases and J 2 bases, with 7 bases left between them. The CDR3 has 12 amino acids.